Listed here is a single T cell receptor beta chain. This entry comes from a study of shared clonotypes between healthy human individuals. Libraries were prepared by immunoSEQ multiplex PCR; TCRdb keeps only in-frame clonotypes and omits some of them. This table holds about a million clones, about 74% found once. The CDR3 sequence is 15 residues long. Germline V CDR1 and CDR2: SEHNR, FQNEAQ (reference sequence). V gave up 5 bases and J gave up 3 bases; unmatched junction bases: 4. The sequence came from a man in his late teens or twenties in good health. The rearrangement uses TRBV7-9 and TRBJ2-2; 9 nucleotides agree with TRBD1. The sequenced material came from memory CD4+ T cells sorted from blood. Indicated subset: CD45RA-negative fraction. The DNA for the CDR3 is TGTGCCAGCAGCCCCCGGGACAGGGACACCGGGGAGCTGTTTTTT. Translated, it gives CASSPRDRDTGELFF.